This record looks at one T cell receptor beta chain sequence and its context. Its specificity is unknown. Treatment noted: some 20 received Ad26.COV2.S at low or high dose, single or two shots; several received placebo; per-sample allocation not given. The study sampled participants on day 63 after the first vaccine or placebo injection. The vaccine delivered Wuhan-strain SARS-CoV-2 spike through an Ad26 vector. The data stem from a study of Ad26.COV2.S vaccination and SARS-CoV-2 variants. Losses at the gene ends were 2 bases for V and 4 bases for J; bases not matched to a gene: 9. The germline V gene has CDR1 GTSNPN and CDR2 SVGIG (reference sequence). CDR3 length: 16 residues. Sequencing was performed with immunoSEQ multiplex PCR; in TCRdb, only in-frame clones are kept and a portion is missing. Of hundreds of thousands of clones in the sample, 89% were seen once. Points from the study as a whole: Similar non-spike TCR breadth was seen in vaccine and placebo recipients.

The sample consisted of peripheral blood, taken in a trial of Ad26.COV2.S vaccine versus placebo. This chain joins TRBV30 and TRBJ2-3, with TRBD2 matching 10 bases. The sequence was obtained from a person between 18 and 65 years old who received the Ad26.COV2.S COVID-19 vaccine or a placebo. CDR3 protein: CAWSQASGGNSDTQYF. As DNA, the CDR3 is TGTGCCTGGAGTCAGGCTAGCGGGGGTAATTCAGATACGCAGTATTTT.